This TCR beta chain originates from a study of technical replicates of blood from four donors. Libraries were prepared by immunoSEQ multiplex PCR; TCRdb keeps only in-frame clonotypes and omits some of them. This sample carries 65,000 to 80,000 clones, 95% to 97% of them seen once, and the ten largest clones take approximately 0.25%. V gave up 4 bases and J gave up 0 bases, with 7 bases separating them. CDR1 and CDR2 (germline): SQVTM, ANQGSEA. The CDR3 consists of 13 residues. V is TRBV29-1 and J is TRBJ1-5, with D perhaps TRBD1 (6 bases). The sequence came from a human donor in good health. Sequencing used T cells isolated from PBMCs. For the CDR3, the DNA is TGCAGCGTTGCAGGGGATAGCAATCAGCCCCAGCATTTT. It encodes CSVAGDSNQPQHF.